The 5 T cell receptor beta chains in this list originate from one sample, sequenced in a study of CXCR3-negative and CXCR3-positive naive CD8 T cells. No antigen is known for these receptors. UMI-tagged TRB cDNA libraries were built via 5' RACE. TCRdb re-called the 5' RACE reads, yielding one record per CDR3 amino acid sequence without DNA. The sample table includes approximately 96,000 distinct CDR3 sequences. Findings and limits, study-wide: When CXCR3-positive naive cells were set against CXCR3-negative naive cells, the former had more hydrophobic TRB CDR3s.

The sequencing sample was made of naive CXCR3+ CD8+ T cells from blood. Subset reported: CD45RO-CCR7+CD27+CD95- naive CD8+ T cells expressing CXCR3 (TNR3+). All receptors come from a human donor in good health. Some clones in this sample may be carry-over from other donors' samples.

The V and J genes are TRBV7-9 and TRBJ2-7; the D call from TCRdb, TRBD1, cannot be confirmed without DNA. This CDR3 region has 15 residues. Germline V CDR1 and CDR2: SEHNR, FQNEAQ (reference sequence). The CDR3 loop reads CASSSWTGSKNEQYF.

V and J are TRBV20-1 and TRBJ2-3. Germline V gene data show CDR1 as DFQATT and CDR2 as SNEGSKA (reference sequence). There are 14 residues in the CDR3. The CDR3 sequence: CSASRLHSTDTQYF.

This chain links TRBV12-3 or TRBV12-4 with TRBJ2-3; TCRdb calls TRBD2, which cannot be checked without DNA. The CDR3 contains 15 residues. The CDR3 is CASSSVTWGSDTQYF.

The J gene is TRBJ2-1, the V gene TRBV29-1; the D gene TCRdb calls, TRBD1, cannot be checked with no DNA. The CDR3 sequence is 12 residues long. CDR1 SQVTM and CDR2 ANQGSEA come from the germline V gene. The CDR3 sequence is CSVPPGNNEQFF.

The chain carries TRBV18 and TRBJ2-7; TCRdb's D gene call, TRBD1, goes unchecked for lack of DNA. CDR3 length equals 16 residues. The germline gives CDR1 KGHSH, CDR2 LQKENI. The CDR3 is CASSPRTGRIYYEQYF.